This T cell receptor beta chain was captured in a study of blood T cell repertoires in COVID-19. For the study at large: Acute and convalescent COVID-19 samples came from the United States, Italy and Spain.

Clones were read by immunoSEQ multiplex PCR, and TCRdb kept only the in-frame ones, dropping some. The sample lists tens of thousands of clones; around 80% were seen once. Sequenced: peripheral blood. The TCR originated in a human donor in a cohort sampled during active COVID-19.

The DNA of the CDR3 is TGCAGTGCTAGGGCTAGCGTTGAGCAGTTCTTC. It specifies CSARASVEQFF. This chain connects TRBV20-1 to TRBJ2-1; tentatively, D is TRBD2 (6 bases). Germline V gives CDR1 DFQATT, CDR2 SNEGSKA (reference sequence). The CDR3 loop spans 11 amino acids. Trimming pared 3 bases from V and 9 bases from J, leaving 9 bases between.